The 12 T cell receptor beta chains below were found in one sample sequenced in a study of T-cell reconstitution after alpha-beta-depleted transplantation in children. As it was prepared, the TCRbeta library received unique molecular identifiers. MiXCR was run by TCRdb on the PCR reads, yielding one entry per CDR3 protein. The sample holds about 110,000 distinct CDR3 sequences, 10% seen once. The sequencing used PBMCs, collected before TCRalphabeta/CD19-depleted stem cell transplant. These TCRs come from a boy aged 2 to 10 with acute lymphoblastic leukemia, due to receive a stem cell transplant.

This clonotype occurred many times. This chain joins TRBV20-1 and TRBJ2-3; 9 positions agree with TRBD2. This CDR3 is built from 16 residues. With V trimmed by 3 bases and J by 4 bases, 11 bases remained unmatched. Germline-derived CDR1 and CDR2 are DFQATT and SNEGSKA (reference sequence). CDR3 region: CSARTFNSGSPDTQYF. In DNA, the CDR3 is TGCAGTGCTAGGACTTTCAATAGCGGGAGTCCAGATACGCAGTATTTT.

V usage is TRBV20-1 and J usage is TRBJ2-1, with TRBD2 matching 7 bases. V trimming: 1 base; J trimming: 7 bases; junction bases outside the gene matches: 7. The CDR3 extends over 14 amino acids. The germline gives CDR1 DFQATT, CDR2 SNEGSKA (reference sequence). The CDR3 spells CSARVAGRRNEQFF. The CDR3 DNA sequence: TGCAGTGCTAGAGTAGCGGGTAGGAGGAATGAGCAGTTCTTC.

This clonotype was seen many times. The chain joins TRBV7-2 to TRBJ2-1; TRBD2 agrees at 15 bases. Per germline, CDR1 SGHTA and CDR2 FQGNSA. Losses at the gene ends were 4 bases for V and 8 bases for J; bases not matched to a gene: 6. The CDR3 runs to 16 residues. The CDR3 protein is CASSYGLAGGQYEQFF. CDR3 coding DNA: TGTGCCAGCAGCTACGGACTAGCGGGAGGGCAGTATGAGCAGTTCTTC.

V usage is TRBV9 and J usage is TRBJ2-7; 7 nucleotides match TRBD2. The CDR3 runs 14 residues. Germline V gene lookup returns CDR1 SGDLS and CDR2 YYNGEE. V dropped 2 bases and J dropped 6; count of bases not matched to a gene: 8. Written as DNA, the CDR3 is TGTGCCAGCAGCGTCCGGGAGGACCGCGGCGAGCAGTACTTC. This encodes CASSVREDRGEQYF.

This clonotype was recorded a few times. The V gene is TRBV27, the J gene TRBJ2-1; D is perhaps TRBD2 (6 bases). CDR3 size: 15 residues. V was cut by 0 bases and J by 12 bases, with 18 bases left in between. The germline gives CDR1 MNHEY, CDR2 SMNVEV (reference sequence). The CDR3: CASSLSISGEGGQFF. In DNA, the CDR3 is TGTGCCAGCAGTTTATCCATTTCGGGGGAAGGTGGGCAGTTCTTC.

The V and J genes are TRBV5-1 and TRBJ2-2, with 9 bases aligning to TRBD1. The CDR3 extends over 18 amino acids. CDR1 and CDR2 from the germline V gene are SGHRS and YFSETQ. The J segment lost 0 bases and the V segment lost 1 base, leaving 7 bases of the junction unmatched. The CDR3 loop reads CASSLWDRARTNTGELFF. The CDR3 DNA reads TGCGCCAGCAGCTTGTGGGACAGGGCTAGAACGAACACCGGGGAGCTGTTTTTT.

This clonotype was counted between two and nine times. The genes are TRBV1 and TRBJ1-1; the tabulated D call, TRBD1, remains unverified against the DNA. TRBV1 counts as a pseudogene. The CDR3 is made up of 14 amino acids. The CDR3 protein is CTSSQDRANTEAFF. The DNA of the CDR3 is TGCACCAGCAGCCAAGACAGGGCGAACACTGAAGCTTTCTTT.

The J gene is TRBJ1-1, the V gene TRBV28; D unresolved. The V gene's germline CDR1 is MDHEN and CDR2 SYDVKM. The CDR3 is 11 amino acids. Deletions cut 6 bases from V and 5 bases from J, with 7 bases between. The CDR3 loop is CASRDETEAFF. In DNA, the CDR3 is TGTGCCAGCAGGGACGAGACTGAAGCTTTCTTT.

This clonotype was found many times. The rearrangement joins TRBV29-1 to TRBJ2-7; D possibly matches TRBD1 or TRBD2 (5 bases each). V gave up 6 bases and J gave up 5 bases, with 14 bases separating them. The germline V gene encodes CDR1 SQVTM and CDR2 ANQGSEA. The CDR3 covers 12 residues. DNA of the CDR3: TGCAGCGTACGAGGGGCCATCGACGAGCAGTACTTC. Protein product: CSVRGAIDEQYF.

This clonotype appeared a few times. The CDR3 nucleotides read TGTGCCAGCAGTTTAGAGGCTAGCTGGAATGAGCAGTTCTTC. Residues: CASSLEASWNEQFF. This rearrangement joins TRBV27 to TRBJ2-1; D perhaps matches TRBD2 (5 bases). Between the trimmed V and J ends, which lost 2 bases and 7 bases, there was a span of 12 bases. The CDR3 has 14 amino acids. Looked up from germline, CDR1 is MNHEY and CDR2 is SMNVEV (reference sequence).

Only a few counts were recorded for this clonotype. This chain joins TRBV7-9 and TRBJ2-7; possible D gene TRBD1, 5 bases. V lost 5 bases, J lost 0 bases, and 11 bases lay in between. The germline V gene has CDR1 SEHNR and CDR2 FQNEAQ (reference sequence). This CDR3 is built from 14 residues. CDR3 sequence (DNA): TGTGCCAGCAGCCTGGGGCGGAACTCCTACGAGCAGTACTTC. This gives the protein CASSLGRNSYEQYF.

The V and J genes are TRBV25-1 and TRBJ1-2, with a weak D call TRBD1 (6 bases). With 5 bases removed from V and 8 bases from J, the gap between germline ends came to 15 bases. The CDR3 runs to 13 residues. The germline CDR1 and CDR2 sequences are MGHDK and SYGVNS. This chain's CDR3 is CASSRMGAMGYTF. Here the CDR3 DNA reads TGTGCCAGCAGTAGGATGGGGGCGATGGGCTACACCTTC.